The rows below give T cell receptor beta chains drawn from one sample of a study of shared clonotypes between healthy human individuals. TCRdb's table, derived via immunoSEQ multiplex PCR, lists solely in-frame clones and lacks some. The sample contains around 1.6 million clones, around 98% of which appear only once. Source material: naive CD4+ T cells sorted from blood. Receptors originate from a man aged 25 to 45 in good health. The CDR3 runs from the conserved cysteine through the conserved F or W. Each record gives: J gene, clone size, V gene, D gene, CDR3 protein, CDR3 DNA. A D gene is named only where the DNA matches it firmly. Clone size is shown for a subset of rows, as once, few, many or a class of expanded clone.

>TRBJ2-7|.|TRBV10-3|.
CAIEGAGEQYF
TGTGCCATCGAAGGGGCGGGGGAGCAGTACTTC
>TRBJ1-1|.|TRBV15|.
CATSRGWEGNTEAFF
TGTGCCACCAGCAGAGGATGGGAGGGGAACACTGAAGCTTTCTTT
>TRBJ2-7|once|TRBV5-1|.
CASSWEGAYEQYF
TGCGCCAGCAGCTGGGAGGGGGCCTACGAGCAGTACTTC
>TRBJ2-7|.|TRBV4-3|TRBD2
CASSQEREGSGIRYEQYF
TGCGCCAGCAGCCAAGAGAGGGAGGGTAGCGGGATACGGTACGAGCAGTACTTC
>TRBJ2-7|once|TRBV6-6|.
CASSYSAGADYEQYF
TGTGCCAGCAGTTACTCTGCGGGGGCGGACTACGAGCAGTACTTC
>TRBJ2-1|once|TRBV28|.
CAIQGQIYNEQFF
TGTGCCATTCAGGGGCAGATCTACAATGAGCAGTTCTTC
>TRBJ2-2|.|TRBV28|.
CASSLLGATGELFF
TGTGCCAGCAGTTTATTGGGGGCCACCGGGGAGCTGTTTTTT
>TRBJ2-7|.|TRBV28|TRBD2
CASSFGAGAYEQYF
TGTGCCAGCAGTTTTGGAGCGGGAGCCTACGAGCAGTACTTC
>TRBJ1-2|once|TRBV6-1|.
CASKSSGHADGYTF
TGTGCCAGCAAGTCTTCGGGCCACGCGGATGGCTACACCTTC
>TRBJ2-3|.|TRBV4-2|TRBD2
CASSQESKRGNTDTQYF
TGTGCCAGCAGCCAAGAAAGTAAGCGGGGAAACACAGATACGCAGTATTTT
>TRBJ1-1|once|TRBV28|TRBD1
CASSPTTGARGPEAFF
TGTGCCAGCAGTCCTACTACAGGGGCCCGGGGACCTGAAGCTTTCTTT
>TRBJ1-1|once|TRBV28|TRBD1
CASQGQGRAEAFF
TGTGCCAGCCAGGGACAGGGGAGGGCTGAAGCTTTCTTT
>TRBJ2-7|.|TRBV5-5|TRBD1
CASSLTGTETYEQYF
TGTGCCAGCAGCCTCACCGGGACAGAGACCTACGAGCAGTACTTC
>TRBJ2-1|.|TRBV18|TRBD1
CASSLPGQGAKWGSYNEQFF
TGTGCCAGCTCACTACCGGGACAGGGGGCGAAATGGGGCTCCTACAATGAGCAGTTCTTC
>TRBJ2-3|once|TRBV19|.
CASRGRGPDTQYF
TGTGCCAGCCGGGGCAGGGGACCAGATACGCAGTATTTT
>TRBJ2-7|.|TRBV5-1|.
CASSLGGSRTYEQYF
TGCGCCAGCAGCTTGGGGGGGTCCCGTACCTACGAGCAGTACTTC
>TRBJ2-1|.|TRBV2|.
CASRAREASSYNEQFF
TGTGCCAGCAGGGCCCGGGAAGCGTCATCCTACAATGAGCAGTTCTTC
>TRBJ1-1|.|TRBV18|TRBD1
CASSPLTGVTEAFF
TGTGCCAGCTCACCGCTGACAGGGGTAACTGAAGCTTTCTTT
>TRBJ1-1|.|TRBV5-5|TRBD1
CASSFWTGKNTEAFF
TGTGCCAGCAGCTTCTGGACAGGGAAGAACACTGAAGCTTTCTTT
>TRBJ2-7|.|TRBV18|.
CASSRGGFYEQYF
TGTGCCAGCTCACGTGGCGGGTTCTACGAGCAGTACTTC
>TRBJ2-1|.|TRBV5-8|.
CASSLVGGVGANEQFF
TGTGCCAGCAGCTTGGTTGGGGGAGTGGGGGCCAATGAGCAGTTCTTC
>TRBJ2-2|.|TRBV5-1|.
CASSGRASPNTGELFF
TGCGCCAGCTCTGGACGGGCTAGCCCGAACACCGGAGAGCTGTTTTTT
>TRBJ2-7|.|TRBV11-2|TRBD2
CASRRLGLAGYYEQYF
TGTGCCAGCAGACGGTTAGGACTAGCGGGTTACTACGAGCAGTACTTC
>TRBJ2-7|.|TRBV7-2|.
CASSLGGKTYEQYF
TGTGCCAGCAGCTTGGGGGGAAAAACCTACGAGCAGTACTTC
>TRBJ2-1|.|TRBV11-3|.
CASSLGTRPDNEQFF
TGTGCCAGCAGCTTAGGTACGAGGCCCGACAATGAGCAGTTCTTC
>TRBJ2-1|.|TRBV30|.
CAWEVGEQFF
TGTGCCTGGGAAGTAGGGGAGCAGTTCTTC
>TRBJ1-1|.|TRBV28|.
CASSFSTEAFF
TGTGCCAGCAGTTTCAGCACTGAAGCTTTCTTT
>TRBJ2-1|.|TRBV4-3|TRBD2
CASSRDSGRAEQFF
TGCGCCAGCAGCCGGGATAGCGGGAGGGCCGAGCAGTTCTTC
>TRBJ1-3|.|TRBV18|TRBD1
CASSGDRQGNTIYF
TGTGCCAGCTCAGGGGACAGGCAAGGAAACACCATATATTTT
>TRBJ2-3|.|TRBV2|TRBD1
CASSVERTGTTTDTQYF
TGTGCCAGCAGCGTCGAAAGGACAGGAACTACCACAGATACGCAGTATTTT
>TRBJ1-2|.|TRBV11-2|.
CASSSRGTRVYGYTF
TGTGCCAGCAGCTCTCGCGGGACACGGGTCTATGGCTACACCTTC
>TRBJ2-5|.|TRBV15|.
CATSRDHLSQETQYF
TGTGCCACCAGCAGAGATCACCTGAGCCAAGAGACCCAGTACTTC
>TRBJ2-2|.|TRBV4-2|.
CASSQFGIVGTGELFF
TGTGCCAGCAGCCAATTCGGGATTGTGGGCACCGGGGAGCTGTTTTTT
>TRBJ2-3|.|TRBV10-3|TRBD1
CAISADRGSTDTQYF
TGTGCCATCAGTGCTGACAGGGGGAGCACAGATACGCAGTATTTT
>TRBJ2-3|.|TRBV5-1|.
CASSPAGPSTDTQYF
TGCGCCAGCAGCCCTGCCGGTCCTAGCACAGATACGCAGTATTTT
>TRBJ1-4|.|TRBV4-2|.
CASSQEVRNEKLFF
TGTGCCAGCAGCCAAGAGGTGAGAAATGAAAAACTGTTTTTT
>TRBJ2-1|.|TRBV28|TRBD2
CASKVAGPIYNEQFF
TGTGCCAGCAAGGTAGCGGGGCCAATTTACAATGAGCAGTTCTTC
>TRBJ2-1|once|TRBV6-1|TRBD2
CATNSGSRVEQFF
TGTGCCACAAATAGCGGGAGCCGGGTTGAGCAGTTCTTC
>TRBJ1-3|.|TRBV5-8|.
CASSLAGAGNTIYF
TGTGCCAGCAGCTTGGCTGGGGCTGGAAACACCATATATTTT